This T cell receptor (beta chain) was sequenced for a study of regulatory T cells in long-lasting Graves disease. Turning to the study itself: Treatment with antithyroid drugs for over 5 years, together with positive TSH receptor antibodies, meant persistent Graves' disease. Study results and limitations: Persistent disease samples used TRBV28, TRBJ1-2 and TRBJ2-5 preferentially.

The sample's time point: persistent/refractory GD, antithyroid drugs over 5 years with positive TRAb. After RNA was extracted from PBMCs, the TCR library was made from it. A nine-milliliter sample of peripheral blood was drawn into EDTA tubes. There are 14 residues in the CDR3. The germline CDR1 and CDR2 sequences are MNHEY and SMNVEV (reference sequence). V lost 8 bases, J lost 0 bases, and 14 bases lay in between. Building the TCR beta libraries relied on iRepertoire HTBI primers, and CDR3 regions underwent Arm-PCR. Each CDR3 protein gets one entry after TCRdb re-called the multiplex PCR reads with MiXCR. The sample contains some 340,000 distinct CDR3 sequences, approximately 25% of which appear only once. Many counts were recorded for this clonotype. Its antigen remains unknown.

The TCR was taken from a woman between 40 and 55 years old with Graves disease. Sequencing was performed on peripheral blood mononuclear cells (PBMCs), taken when the disease was refractory, from a patient treated with antithyroid drugs. The genes are TRBV27 and TRBJ2-7; a weak D match, TRBD2 (5 bases). In DNA, the CDR3 is TGTGCCAGCGGGAGTGGTATCAGCTCCTACGAGCAGTACTTC. Residues: CASGSGISSYEQYF.